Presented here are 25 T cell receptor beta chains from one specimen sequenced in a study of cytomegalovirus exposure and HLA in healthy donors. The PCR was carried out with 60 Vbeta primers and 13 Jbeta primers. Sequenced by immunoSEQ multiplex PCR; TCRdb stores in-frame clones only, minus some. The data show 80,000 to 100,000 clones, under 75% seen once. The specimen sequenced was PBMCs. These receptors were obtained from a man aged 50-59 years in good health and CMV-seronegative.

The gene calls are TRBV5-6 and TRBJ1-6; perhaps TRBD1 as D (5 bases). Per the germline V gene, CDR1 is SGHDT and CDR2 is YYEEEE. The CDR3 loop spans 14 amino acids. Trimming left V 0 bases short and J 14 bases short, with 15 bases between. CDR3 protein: CASSLAGSPGALHF. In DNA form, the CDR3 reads TGTGCCAGCAGCTTGGCAGGGTCGCCGGGGGCCCTCCACTTT.

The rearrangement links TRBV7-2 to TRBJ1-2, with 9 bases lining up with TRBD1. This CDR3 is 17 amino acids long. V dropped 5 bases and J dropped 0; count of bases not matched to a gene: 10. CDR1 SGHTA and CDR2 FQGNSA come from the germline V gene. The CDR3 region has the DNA TGTGCCAGCAGCGATCAACGGAGACAGGGGGCTAACTATGGCTACACCTTC. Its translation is CASSDQRRQGANYGYTF.

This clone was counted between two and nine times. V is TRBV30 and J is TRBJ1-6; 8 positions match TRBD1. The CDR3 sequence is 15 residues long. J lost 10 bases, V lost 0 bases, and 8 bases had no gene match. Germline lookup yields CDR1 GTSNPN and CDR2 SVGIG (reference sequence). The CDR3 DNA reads TGTGCCTGGAGTGTAATAACAGGGGGTCGATCACCCCTCCACTTT. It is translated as CAWSVITGGRSPLHF. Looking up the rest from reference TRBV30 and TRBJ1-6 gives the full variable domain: SQTIHQWPATLVQPVGSPLSLECTVEGTSNPNLYWYRQAAGRGLQLLFYSVGIGQISSEVPQNLSASRPQDRQFILSSKKLLLSDSGFYLCAWSVITGGRSPLHFGNGTRLTVT.

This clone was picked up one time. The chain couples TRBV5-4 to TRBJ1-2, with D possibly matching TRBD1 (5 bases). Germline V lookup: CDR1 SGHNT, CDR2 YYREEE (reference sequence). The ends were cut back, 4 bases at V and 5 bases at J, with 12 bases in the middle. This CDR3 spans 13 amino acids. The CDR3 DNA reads TGTGCCAGCAGCGCGGGACGGCAATATGGCTACACCTTC. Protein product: CASSAGRQYGYTF.

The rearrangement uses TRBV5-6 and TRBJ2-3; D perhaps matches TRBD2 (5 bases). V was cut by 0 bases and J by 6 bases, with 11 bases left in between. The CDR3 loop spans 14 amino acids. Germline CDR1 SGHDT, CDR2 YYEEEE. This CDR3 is CASSLDTRGDTQYF. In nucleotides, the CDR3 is TGTGCCAGCAGCTTGGATACGCGAGGGGATACGCAGTATTTT.

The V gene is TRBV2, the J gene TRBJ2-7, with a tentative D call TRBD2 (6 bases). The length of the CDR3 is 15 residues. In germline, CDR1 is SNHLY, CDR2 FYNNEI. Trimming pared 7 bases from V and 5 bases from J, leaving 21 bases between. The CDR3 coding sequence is TGTGCCAGCAATAAGTGGCCTGGGGGGAGCGACGAGCAGTACTTC. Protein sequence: CASNKWPGGSDEQYF.

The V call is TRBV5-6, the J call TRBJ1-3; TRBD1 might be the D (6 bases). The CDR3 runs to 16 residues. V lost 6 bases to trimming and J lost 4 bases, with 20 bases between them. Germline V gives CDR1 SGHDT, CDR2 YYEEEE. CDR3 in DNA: TGTGCCAGCACCAACTACCAGGGGAACTTGGGAAACACCATATATTTT. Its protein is CASTNYQGNLGNTIYF.

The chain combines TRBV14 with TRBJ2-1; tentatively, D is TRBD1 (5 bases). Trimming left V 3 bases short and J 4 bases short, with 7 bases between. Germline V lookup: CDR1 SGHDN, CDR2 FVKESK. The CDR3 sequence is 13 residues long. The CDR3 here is CASSQTAYNEQFF. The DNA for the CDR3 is TGTGCCAGCAGCCAGACAGCTTACAATGAGCAGTTCTTC.

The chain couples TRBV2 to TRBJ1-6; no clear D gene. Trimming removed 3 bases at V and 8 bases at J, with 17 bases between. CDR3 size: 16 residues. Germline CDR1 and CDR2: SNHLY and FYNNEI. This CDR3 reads CASSDGVRARDSPLHF. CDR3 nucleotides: TGTGCCAGCAGTGATGGGGTGAGGGCCCGGGATTCACCCCTCCACTTT.

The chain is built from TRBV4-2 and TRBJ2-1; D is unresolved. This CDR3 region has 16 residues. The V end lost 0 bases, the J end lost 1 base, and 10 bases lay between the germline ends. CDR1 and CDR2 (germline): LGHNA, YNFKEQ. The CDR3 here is CASSQDRTSSYNEQFF. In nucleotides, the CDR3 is TGTGCCAGCAGCCAAGATAGAACCTCTTCCTACAATGAGCAGTTCTTC.

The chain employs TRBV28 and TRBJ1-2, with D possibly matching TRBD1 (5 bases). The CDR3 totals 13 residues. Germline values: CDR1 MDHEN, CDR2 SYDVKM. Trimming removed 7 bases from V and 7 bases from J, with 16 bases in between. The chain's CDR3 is CASTIPGFSGYTF. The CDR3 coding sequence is TGTGCCAGCACCATTCCAGGGTTCTCTGGCTACACCTTC.

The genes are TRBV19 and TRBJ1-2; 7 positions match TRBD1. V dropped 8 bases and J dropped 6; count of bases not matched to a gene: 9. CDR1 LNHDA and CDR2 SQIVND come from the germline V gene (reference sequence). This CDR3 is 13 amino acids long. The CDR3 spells CASRTGFLDGYTF. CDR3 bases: TGTGCCAGTCGGACAGGCTTTCTCGATGGCTACACCTTC.

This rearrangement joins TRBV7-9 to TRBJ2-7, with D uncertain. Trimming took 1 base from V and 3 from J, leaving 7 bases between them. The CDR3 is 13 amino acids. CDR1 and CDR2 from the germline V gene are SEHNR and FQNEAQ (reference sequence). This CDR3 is CASSLDRYYEQYF. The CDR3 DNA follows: TGTGCCAGCAGCTTAGACAGATACTACGAGCAGTACTTC.

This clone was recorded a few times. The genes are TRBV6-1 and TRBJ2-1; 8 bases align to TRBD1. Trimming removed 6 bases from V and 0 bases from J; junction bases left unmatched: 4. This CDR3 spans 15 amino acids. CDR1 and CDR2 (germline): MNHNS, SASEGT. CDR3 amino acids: CASSTTGGSYNEQFF. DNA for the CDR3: TGTGCCAGCAGCACTACAGGGGGCTCCTACAATGAGCAGTTCTTC.

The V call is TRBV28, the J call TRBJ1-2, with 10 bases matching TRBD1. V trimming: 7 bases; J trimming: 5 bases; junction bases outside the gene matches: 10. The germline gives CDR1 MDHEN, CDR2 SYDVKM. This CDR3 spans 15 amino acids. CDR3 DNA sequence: TGTGCCAGCATAAGGGGGACAGGGGAGAATTATGGCTACACCTTC. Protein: CASIRGTGENYGYTF.

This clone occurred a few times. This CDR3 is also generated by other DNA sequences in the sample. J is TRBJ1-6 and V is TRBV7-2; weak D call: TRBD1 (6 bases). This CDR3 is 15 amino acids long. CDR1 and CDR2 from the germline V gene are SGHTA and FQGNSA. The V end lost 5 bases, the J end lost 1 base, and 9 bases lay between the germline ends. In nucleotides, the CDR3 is TGTGCCAGCAGCCGGACAGCATCCTATAATTCACCCCTCCACTTT. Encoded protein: CASSRTASYNSPLHF.

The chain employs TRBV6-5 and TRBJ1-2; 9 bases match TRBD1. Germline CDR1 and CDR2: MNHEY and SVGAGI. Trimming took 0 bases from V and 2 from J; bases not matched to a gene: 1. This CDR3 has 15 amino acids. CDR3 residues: CASSYSGQGNYGYTF. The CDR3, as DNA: TGTGCCAGCAGTTACTCGGGACAGGGCAACTATGGCTACACCTTC.

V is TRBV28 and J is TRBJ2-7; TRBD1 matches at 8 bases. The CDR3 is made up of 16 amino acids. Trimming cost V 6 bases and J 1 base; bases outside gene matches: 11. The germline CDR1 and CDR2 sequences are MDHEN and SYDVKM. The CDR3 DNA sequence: TGTGCCAGCAGCCCGGCACTAGGACAGGGTTCCTACGAGCAGTACTTC. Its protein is CASSPALGQGSYEQYF.

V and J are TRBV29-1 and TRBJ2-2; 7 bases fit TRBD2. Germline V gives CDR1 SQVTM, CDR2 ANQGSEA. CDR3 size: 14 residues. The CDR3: CFLRGSAGTGELFF. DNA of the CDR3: TGCTTTTTGCGGGGGTCGGCGGGCACCGGGGAGCTGTTTTTT.

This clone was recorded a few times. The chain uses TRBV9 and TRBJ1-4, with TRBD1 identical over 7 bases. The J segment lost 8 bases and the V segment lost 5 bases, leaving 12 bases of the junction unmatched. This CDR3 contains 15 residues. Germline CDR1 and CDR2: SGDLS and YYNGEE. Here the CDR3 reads CASSKTGTHKEKLFF. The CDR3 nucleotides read TGTGCCAGCAGTAAGACAGGGACCCACAAAGAAAAACTGTTTTTT.

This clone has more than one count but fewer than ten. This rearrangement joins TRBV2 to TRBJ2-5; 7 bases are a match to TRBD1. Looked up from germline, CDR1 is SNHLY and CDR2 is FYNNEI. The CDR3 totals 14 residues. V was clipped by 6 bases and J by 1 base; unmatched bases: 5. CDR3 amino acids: CASSSNRGQETQYF. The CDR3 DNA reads TGTGCCAGCAGCTCTAACAGGGGCCAAGAGACCCAGTACTTC.

The CDR3 here is CASSFVRETQYF. The CDR3 DNA is TGTGCCAGCAGTTTTGTTCGGGAGACCCAGTACTTC. This chain links TRBV27 with TRBJ2-5; no reliable D call. CDR3 length: 12 amino acids. V lost 3 bases and J lost 5, with 7 bases in between. CDR1 MNHEY and CDR2 SMNVEV come from the germline V gene (reference sequence).

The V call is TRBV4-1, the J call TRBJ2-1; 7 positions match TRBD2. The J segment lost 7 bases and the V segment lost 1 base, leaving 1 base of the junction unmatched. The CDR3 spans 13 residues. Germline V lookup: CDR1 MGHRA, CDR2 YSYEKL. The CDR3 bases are TGCGCCAGCAGCCAAGGCGGGAGAAATGAGCAGTTCTTC. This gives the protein CASSQGGRNEQFF.

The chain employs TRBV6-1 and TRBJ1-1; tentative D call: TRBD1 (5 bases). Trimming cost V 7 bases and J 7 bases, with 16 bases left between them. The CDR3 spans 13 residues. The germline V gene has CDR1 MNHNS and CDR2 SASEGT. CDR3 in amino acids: CASTDDVGGEAFF. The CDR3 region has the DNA TGTGCCAGCACGGATGACGTCGGGGGTGAAGCTTTCTTT.

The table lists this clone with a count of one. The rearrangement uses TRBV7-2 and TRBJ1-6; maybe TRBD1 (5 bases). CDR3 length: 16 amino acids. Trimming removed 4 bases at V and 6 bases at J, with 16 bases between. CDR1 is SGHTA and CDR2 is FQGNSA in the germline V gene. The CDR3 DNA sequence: TGTGCCAGCAGCTCTCTGGGGGGTTTCGGTAATTCACCCCTCCACTTT. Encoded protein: CASSSLGGFGNSPLHF.